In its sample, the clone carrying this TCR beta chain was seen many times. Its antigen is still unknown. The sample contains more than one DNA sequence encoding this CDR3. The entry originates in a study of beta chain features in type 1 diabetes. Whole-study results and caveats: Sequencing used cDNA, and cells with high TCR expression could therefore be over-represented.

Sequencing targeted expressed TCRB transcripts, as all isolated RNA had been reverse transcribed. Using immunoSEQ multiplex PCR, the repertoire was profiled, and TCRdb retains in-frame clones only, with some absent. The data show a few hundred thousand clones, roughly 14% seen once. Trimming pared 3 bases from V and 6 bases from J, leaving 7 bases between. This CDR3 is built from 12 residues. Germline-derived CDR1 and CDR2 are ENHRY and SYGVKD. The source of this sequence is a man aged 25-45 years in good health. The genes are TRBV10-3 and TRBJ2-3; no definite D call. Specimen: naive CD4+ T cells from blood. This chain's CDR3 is CAISESGDTQYF. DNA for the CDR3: TGTGCCATCAGTGAATCCGGGGATACGCAGTATTTT.